The 15 T cell receptor beta chains presented below share a single source sample, sequenced in a study of Ad26.COV2.S vaccination and SARS-CoV-2 variants. Method: immunoSEQ multiplex PCR; TCRdb's copy keeps in-frame clones and lacks some. This table holds 120,000 to 150,000 clones, about nine tenths found once. The specimen comprised peripheral blood, sampled after recovery from COVID-19. Source of these receptors: a human donor who had recovered from COVID-19.

This chain uses TRBV10-1 with TRBJ2-5; perhaps TRBD1 as D (5 bases). Germline assignment: CDR1 WNHNN and CDR2 SYGVQD (reference sequence). With 0 bases removed from V and 3 bases from J, the gap between germline ends came to 17 bases. The CDR3 consists of 17 residues. The CDR3 region is CASSESMVSTGKETQYF. The CDR3 bases are TGCGCCAGCAGTGAGTCGATGGTTTCTACAGGCAAAGAGACCCAGTACTTC.

V usage is TRBV10-2 and J usage is TRBJ2-7; 7 bases are shared with TRBD1. Germline-derived CDR1 and CDR2 are WSHSY and SAAADI. V dropped 4 bases and J dropped 6; count of bases not matched to a gene: 12. CDR3 size: 15 residues. CDR3 loop: CASSVPNRGIGEQYF. CDR3 coding DNA: TGCGCCAGCAGTGTACCCAACAGGGGAATCGGCGAGCAGTACTTC.

The rearrangement uses TRBV7-9 and TRBJ2-1, with 10 bases identical to TRBD1. The CDR3 spans 16 residues. V lost 5 bases to trimming and J lost 3 bases; unmatched junction nucleotides: 7. Germline V CDR1 and CDR2: SEHNR, FQNEAQ (reference sequence). The CDR3: CASSRRRDRGYNEQFF. CDR3 in DNA: TGTGCCAGCAGCCGCCGAAGGGACAGGGGCTACAATGAGCAGTTCTTC.

This clone was seen a handful of times. The chain carries TRBV28 and TRBJ1-1; 12 bases agree with TRBD1. This CDR3 is 17 amino acids long. V was clipped by 10 bases and J by 1 base; unmatched bases: 13. Germline-derived CDR1 and CDR2 are MDHEN and SYDVKM. In DNA form, the CDR3 reads TGTGCCATAACCTCCGGGACAGGGGGCGCGAGGAACACTGAAGCTTTCTTT. Translation gives CAITSGTGGARNTEAFF.

This clone has just a few counts. The rearrangement uses TRBV9 and TRBJ2-3, with TRBD2 matching 14 bases. The V and J ends lost 2 bases and 4 bases, in that order; junction bases with no gene match: 0. The CDR3 extends over 15 amino acids. Germline V gives CDR1 SGDLS, CDR2 YYNGEE. In nucleotides, the CDR3 is TGTGCCAGCAGCGTGACTAGCGGGGGGGCAGATACGCAGTATTTT. It yields the protein CASSVTSGGADTQYF.

This sequence joins TRBV30 and TRBJ1-2; D is uncertain. V dropped 5 bases and J dropped 0 bases, with 16 bases sitting between them. Per germline, CDR1 GTSNPN and CDR2 SVGIG (reference sequence). The CDR3 has 15 residues. The CDR3 sequence is CAWGKRVLANYGYTF. The CDR3 coding sequence is TGTGCCTGGGGGAAGAGGGTCCTAGCTAACTATGGCTACACCTTC.

Here the CDR3 DNA reads TGTGCCAGCAGTAGGTCGCAGGGGGCGAATTATGAGCAGTTCTTC. It yields the protein CASSRSQGANYEQFF. This chain connects TRBV6-5 to TRBJ2-1, with TRBD1 matching 8 bases. The germline V gene has CDR1 MNHEY and CDR2 SVGAGI. Trimming removed 5 bases from V and 8 bases from J; junction bases left unmatched: 11. The length of the CDR3 is 15 residues.

The rearrangement joins TRBV6-6 to TRBJ2-7; 8 bases map to TRBD1. The CDR3 is 12 residues long. Unmatched junction bases numbered 8, after V lost 10 bases and J lost 6 bases. CDR1 and CDR2 (germline): MNHNY, SVGAGI (reference sequence). The CDR3 sequence: CATLHTGGEQYF. The CDR3 region has the DNA TGTGCCACCCTCCATACAGGGGGCGAGCAGTACTTC.

This CDR3 reads CASSVDLERSATGGNEQFF. DNA for the CDR3: TGTGCCAGCAGTGTAGACTTAGAACGTTCCGCAACAGGGGGCAATGAGCAGTTCTTC. The chain uses TRBV2 and TRBJ2-1; 8 bases line up with TRBD1. CDR1 and CDR2 (germline): SNHLY, FYNNEI. The CDR3 covers 19 residues. V gave up 4 bases and J gave up 6 bases; unmatched junction bases: 20.

The J gene is TRBJ2-7, the V gene TRBV28, with D perhaps TRBD1 or TRBD2 (5 bases each). Germline lookup yields CDR1 MDHEN and CDR2 SYDVKM. V was cut by 7 bases and J by 2 bases, with 12 bases left in between. This CDR3 contains 13 residues. The CDR3 DNA sequence: TGTGCCAGCACCTCCGTGGGACCCTACGAGCAGTACTTC. Translating gives CASTSVGPYEQYF.

This chain connects TRBV6-5 to TRBJ2-5, with D possibly being TRBD1 or TRBD2 (6 bases each). There are 16 residues in the CDR3. Trimming took off 0 bases at V and 6 bases at J, with 17 bases between the two ends. Germline values: CDR1 MNHEY, CDR2 SVGAGI. The CDR3 is CASSYSGQGTWQTQYF. CDR3 DNA sequence: TGTGCCAGCAGTTACTCGGGGCAGGGGACTTGGCAGACCCAGTACTTC.

The chain joins TRBV5-1 to TRBJ1-4, with D perhaps matching TRBD1 (5 bases). There are 15 residues in the CDR3. Trimming cost V 3 bases and J 7 bases, with 16 bases left between them. Germline V gene data show CDR1 as SGHRS and CDR2 as YFSETQ. The CDR3 protein is CASSSGGNTGEKLFF. CDR3 sequence (DNA): TGCGCCAGCAGCTCCGGGGGGAACACGGGTGAAAAACTGTTTTTT. Full variable domain (missing parts from reference TRBV5-1 and TRBJ1-4): KAGVTQTPRYLIKTRGQQVTLSCSPISGHRSVSWYQQTPGQGLQFLFEYFSETQRNKGNFPGRFSGRQFSNSRSEMNVSTLELGDSALYLCASSSGGNTGEKLFFGSGTQLSVL.

This clone showed up just once. The chain links TRBV27 to TRBJ2-2; a possible D gene is TRBD1 (5 bases). V lost 6 bases and J lost 0, with 14 bases in between. Germline CDR1 is MNHEY and CDR2 is SMNVEV (reference sequence). This CDR3 has 16 residues. Here the CDR3 DNA reads TGTGCCAGCAGAATCTCTGCAGGGACGAACACCGGGGAGCTGTTTTTT. Residues: CASRISAGTNTGELFF.

V is TRBV19 and J is TRBJ2-3, with 7 bases lining up with TRBD2. The CDR3 spans 17 residues. The V segment lost 0 bases and the J segment 5 bases; nucleotides outside the gene matches: 11. Germline V gene lookup returns CDR1 LNHDA and CDR2 SQIVND (reference sequence). The CDR3 DNA is TGTGCCAGTAGTATAGATCCTGGCGGGGGAGCCGAAGATACGCAGTATTTT. This gives the protein CASSIDPGGGAEDTQYF.

The rearrangement uses TRBV7-9 and TRBJ1-2; the D is unclear. Germline assignment: CDR1 SEHNR and CDR2 FQNEAQ (reference sequence). The CDR3 contains 15 residues. The V end was cut by 2 bases, the J end by 8 bases, with 18 bases between. The CDR3 region has the DNA TGTGCCAGCAGCTTATTCGGCACCACAAGCGAAGGCTACACCTTC. This codes for CASSLFGTTSEGYTF.